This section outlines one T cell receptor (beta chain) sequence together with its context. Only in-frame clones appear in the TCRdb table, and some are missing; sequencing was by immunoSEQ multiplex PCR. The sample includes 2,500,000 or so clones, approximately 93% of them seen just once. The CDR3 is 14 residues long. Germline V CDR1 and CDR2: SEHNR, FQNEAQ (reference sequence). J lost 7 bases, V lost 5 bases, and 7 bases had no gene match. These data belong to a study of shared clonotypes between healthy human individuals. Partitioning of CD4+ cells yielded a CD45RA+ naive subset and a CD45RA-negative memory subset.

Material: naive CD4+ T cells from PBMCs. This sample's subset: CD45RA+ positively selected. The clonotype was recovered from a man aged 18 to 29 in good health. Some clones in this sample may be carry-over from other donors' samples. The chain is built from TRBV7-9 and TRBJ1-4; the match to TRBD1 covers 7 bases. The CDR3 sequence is CASSKDREREKLFF. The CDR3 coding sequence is TGTGCCAGCAGCAAAGACAGGGAACGTGAAAAACTGTTTTTT.